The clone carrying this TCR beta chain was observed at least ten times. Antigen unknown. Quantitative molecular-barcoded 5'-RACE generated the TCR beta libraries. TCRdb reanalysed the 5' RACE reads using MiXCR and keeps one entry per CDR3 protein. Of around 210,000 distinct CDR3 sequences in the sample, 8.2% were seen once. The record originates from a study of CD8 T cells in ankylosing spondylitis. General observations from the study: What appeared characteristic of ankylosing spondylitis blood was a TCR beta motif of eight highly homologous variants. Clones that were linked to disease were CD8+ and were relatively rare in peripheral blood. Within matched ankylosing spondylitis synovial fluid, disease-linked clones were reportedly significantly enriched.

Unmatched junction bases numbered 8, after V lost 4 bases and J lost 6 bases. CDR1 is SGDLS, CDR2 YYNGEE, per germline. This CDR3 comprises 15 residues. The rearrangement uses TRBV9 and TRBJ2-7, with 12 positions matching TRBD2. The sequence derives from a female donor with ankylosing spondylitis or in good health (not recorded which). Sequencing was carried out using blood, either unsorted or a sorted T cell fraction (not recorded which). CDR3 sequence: CASSTRLAGVGEQYF. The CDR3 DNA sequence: TGTGCCAGCAGCACCCGACTAGCGGGAGTCGGCGAGCAGTACTTC.